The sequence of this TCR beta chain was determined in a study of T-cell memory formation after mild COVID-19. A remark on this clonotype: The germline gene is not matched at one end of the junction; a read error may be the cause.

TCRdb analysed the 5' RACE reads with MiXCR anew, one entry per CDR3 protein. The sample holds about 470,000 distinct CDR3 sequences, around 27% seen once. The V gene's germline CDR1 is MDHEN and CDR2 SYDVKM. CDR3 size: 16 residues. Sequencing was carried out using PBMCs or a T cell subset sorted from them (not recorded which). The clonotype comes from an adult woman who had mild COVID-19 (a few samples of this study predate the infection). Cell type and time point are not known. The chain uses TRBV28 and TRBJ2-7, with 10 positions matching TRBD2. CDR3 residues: CASSLLIAGGYYEQYF. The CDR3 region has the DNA TGTGCAAGCAGTTTATTAATAGCGGGAGGATATTACGAGCAGTACTTC.